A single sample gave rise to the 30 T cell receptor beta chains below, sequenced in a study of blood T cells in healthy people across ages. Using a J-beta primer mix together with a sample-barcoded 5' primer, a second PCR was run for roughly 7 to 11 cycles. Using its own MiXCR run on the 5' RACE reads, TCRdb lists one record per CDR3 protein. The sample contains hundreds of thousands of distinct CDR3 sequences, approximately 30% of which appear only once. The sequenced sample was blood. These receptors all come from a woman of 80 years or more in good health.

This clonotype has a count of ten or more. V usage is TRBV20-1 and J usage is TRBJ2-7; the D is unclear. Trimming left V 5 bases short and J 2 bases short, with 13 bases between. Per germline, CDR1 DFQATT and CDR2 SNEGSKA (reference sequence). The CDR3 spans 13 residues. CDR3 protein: CSASPGPTYEQYF. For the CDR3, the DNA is TGCAGTGCTTCACCGGGCCCAACCTACGAGCAGTACTTC.

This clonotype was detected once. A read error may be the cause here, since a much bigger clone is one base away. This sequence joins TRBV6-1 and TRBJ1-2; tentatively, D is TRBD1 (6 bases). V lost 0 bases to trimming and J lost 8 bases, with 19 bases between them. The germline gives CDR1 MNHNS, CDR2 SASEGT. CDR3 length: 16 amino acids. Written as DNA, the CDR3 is TGTGCCAGCAGTGAAGCAGGGGGGGACGGGGGGAGAGGCTACACCTTC. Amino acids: CASSEAGGDGGRGYTF.

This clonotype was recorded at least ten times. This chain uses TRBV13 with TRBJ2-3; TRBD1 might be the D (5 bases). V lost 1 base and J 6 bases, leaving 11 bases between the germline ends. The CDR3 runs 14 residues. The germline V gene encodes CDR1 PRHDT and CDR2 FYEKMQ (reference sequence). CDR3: CASSLVLGADTQYF. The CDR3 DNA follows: TGTGCCAGCAGCTTAGTTCTAGGGGCCGATACGCAGTATTTT.

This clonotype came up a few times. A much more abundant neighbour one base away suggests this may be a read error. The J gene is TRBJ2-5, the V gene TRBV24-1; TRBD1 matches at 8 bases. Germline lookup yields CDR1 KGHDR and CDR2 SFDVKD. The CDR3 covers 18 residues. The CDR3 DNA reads TGTGCCGCCAGTGATCGCCCTCGACAGGGGCATCCTCAAGAGACCCAGTACTTC. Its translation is CAASDRPRQGHPQETQYF.

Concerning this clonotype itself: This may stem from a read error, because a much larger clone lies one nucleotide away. The CDR3 sequence: CGAFQAGGRSLYEQYF. CDR3 DNA sequence: TGCGGTGCTTTTCAAGCGGGGGGTCGTTCCCTCTACGAGCAGTACTTC. The chain uses TRBV20-1 and TRBJ2-7, with 9 bases aligning to TRBD2. Per germline, CDR1 DFQATT and CDR2 SNEGSKA (reference sequence). CDR3 length: 16 amino acids.

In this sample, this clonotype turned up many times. The CDR3 protein is CASSPSSLQGGTEAFF. The CDR3 DNA sequence: TGCGCCAGCAGCCCCTCCTCCCTACAGGGGGGCACTGAAGCTTTCTTT. This sequence joins TRBV4-3 and TRBJ1-1; the match to TRBD1 covers 8 bases. This CDR3 region has 16 residues. Germline CDR1 and CDR2: LGHNA and YSLEER. J gave up 4 bases and V 4 bases, and 11 bases lay outside the gene matches.

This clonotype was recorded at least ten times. The CDR3 DNA reads as TGCGCCAGCAGCATAGGACAGAACAATGAGCAGTTCTTC. Translation: CASSIGQNNEQFF. This chain joins TRBV5-1 and TRBJ2-1; the D gene is possibly TRBD1 (6 bases). The CDR3 has 13 amino acids. V was trimmed by 4 bases and J by 5 bases, leaving 10 bases between them. Per the germline V gene, CDR1 is SGHRS and CDR2 is YFSETQ.

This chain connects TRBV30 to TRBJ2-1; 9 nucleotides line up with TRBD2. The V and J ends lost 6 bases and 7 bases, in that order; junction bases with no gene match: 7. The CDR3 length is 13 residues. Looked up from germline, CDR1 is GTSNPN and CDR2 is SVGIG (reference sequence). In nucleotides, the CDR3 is TGTGCCTGCTCGAGCGGGGGGCCAAATGAGCAGTTCTTC. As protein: CACSSGGPNEQFF.

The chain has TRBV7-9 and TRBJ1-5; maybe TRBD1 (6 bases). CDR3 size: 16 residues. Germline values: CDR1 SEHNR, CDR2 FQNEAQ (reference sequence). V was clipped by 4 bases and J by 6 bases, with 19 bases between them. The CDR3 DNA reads TGTGCCAGCAGCTACGCGGGACAAGCGAAGGGTCAGCCCCAGCATTTT. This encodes CASSYAGQAKGQPQHF.

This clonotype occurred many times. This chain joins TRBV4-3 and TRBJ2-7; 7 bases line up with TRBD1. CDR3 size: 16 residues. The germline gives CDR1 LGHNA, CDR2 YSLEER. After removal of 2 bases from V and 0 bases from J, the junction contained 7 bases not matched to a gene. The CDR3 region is CASSQYAGTASYEQYF. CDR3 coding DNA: TGCGCCAGCAGCCAATACGCCGGGACAGCCTCCTACGAGCAGTACTTC.

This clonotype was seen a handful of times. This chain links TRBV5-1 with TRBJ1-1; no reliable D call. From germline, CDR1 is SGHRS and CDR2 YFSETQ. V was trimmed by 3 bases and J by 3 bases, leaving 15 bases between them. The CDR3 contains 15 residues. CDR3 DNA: TGCGCCAGCAGCTCAAAGTCCGCTGGGGACACTGAAGCTTTCTTT. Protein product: CASSSKSAGDTEAFF.

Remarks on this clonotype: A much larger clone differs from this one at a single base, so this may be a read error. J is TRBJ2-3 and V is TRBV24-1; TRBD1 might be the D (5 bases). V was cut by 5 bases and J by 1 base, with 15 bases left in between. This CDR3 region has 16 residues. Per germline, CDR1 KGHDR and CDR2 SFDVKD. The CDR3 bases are TGTGCCACCAGTGGCTCAGGACAACTCCGCACAGATACGCAGTATTTT. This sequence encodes CATSGSGQLRTDTQYF.

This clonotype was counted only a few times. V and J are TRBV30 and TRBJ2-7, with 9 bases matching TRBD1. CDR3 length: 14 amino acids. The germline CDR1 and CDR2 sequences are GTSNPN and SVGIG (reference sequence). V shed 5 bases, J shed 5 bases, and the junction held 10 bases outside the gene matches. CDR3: CAWGGGQGGNEQYF. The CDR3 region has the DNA TGTGCCTGGGGAGGGGGACAGGGTGGAAACGAGCAGTACTTC.

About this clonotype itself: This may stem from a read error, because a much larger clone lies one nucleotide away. The CDR3 protein is CASRGTDSYEQYF. DNA of the CDR3: TGTGCCAGCAGGGGGACAGATAGCTACGAGCAGTACTTC. The chain joins TRBV6-1 to TRBJ2-7, with TRBD1 identical over 7 bases. Looked up from germline, CDR1 is MNHNS and CDR2 is SASEGT. Trimming took 6 bases from V and 3 from J; bases not matched to a gene: 5. The CDR3 is 13 amino acids.

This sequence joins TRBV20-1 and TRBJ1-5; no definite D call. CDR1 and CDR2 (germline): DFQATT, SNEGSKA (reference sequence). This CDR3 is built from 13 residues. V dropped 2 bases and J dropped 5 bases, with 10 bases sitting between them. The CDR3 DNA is TGCAGTGCTAGAAAGGCGTGGGATCAGCCCCAGCATTTT. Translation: CSARKAWDQPQHF.

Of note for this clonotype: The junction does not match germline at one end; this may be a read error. CDR3 sequence reads: CASSRAVNTRELFF. CDR3 nucleotide sequence: TGCGCCAGCAGCCGGGCCGTCAACACCAGGGAGCTGTTTTTT. The genes are TRBV5-1 and TRBJ2-2, with D unclear. Looked up from germline, CDR1 is SGHRS and CDR2 is YFSETQ. The CDR3 has 14 amino acids.

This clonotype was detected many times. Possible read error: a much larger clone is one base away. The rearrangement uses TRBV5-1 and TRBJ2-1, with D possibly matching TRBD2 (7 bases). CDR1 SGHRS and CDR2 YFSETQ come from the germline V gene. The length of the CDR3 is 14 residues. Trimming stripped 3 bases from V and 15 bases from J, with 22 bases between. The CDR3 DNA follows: TGCGCCAGCAGCTGGGATGGGGGGGCCTCTTTTCCGTTCTTC. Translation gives CASSWDGGASFPFF.

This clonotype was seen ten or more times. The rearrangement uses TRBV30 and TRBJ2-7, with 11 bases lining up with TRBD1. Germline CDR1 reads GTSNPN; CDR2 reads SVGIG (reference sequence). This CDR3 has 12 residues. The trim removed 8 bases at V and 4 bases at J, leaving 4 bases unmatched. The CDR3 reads CAGQGALYEQYF. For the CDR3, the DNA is TGTGCCGGACAGGGGGCTTTGTACGAGCAGTACTTC.

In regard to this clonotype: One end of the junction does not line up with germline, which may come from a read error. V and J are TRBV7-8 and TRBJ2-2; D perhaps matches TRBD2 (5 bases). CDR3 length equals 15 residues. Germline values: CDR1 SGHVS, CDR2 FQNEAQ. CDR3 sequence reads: CASSLNNRNTGERFF. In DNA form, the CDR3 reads TGTGCCAGCAGCCTAAATAACAGAAACACCGGGGAGCGGTTTTTT.

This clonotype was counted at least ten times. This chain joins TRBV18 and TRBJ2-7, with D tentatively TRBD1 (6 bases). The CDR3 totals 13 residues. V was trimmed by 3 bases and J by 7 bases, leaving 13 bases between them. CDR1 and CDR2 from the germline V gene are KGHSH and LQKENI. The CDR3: CASSPFRGWEQYF. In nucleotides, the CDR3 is TGTGCCAGCTCACCGTTCAGGGGATGGGAGCAGTACTTC.

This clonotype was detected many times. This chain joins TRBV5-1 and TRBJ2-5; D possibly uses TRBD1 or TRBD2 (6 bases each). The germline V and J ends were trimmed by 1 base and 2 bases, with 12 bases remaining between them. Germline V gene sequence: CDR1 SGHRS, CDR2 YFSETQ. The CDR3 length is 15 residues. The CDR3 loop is CASSLSGALQETQYF. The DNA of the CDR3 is TGCGCCAGCAGCTTGTCGGGGGCGCTACAAGAGACCCAGTACTTC.

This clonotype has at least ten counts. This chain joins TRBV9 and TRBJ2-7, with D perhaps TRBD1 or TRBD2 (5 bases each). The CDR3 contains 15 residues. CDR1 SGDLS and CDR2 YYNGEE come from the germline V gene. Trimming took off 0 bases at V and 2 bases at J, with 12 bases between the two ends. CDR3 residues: CASSVGIRGPYEQYF. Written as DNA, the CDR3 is TGTGCCAGCAGCGTAGGTATACGGGGACCCTACGAGCAGTACTTC.

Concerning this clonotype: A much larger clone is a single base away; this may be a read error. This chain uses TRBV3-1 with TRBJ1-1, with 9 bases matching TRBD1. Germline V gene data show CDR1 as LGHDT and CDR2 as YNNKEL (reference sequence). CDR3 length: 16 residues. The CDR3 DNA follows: TGTACCAGCATTGCGCCCACTGGGACAGGGAGTACTGAAGCTTTCTTT. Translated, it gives CTSIAPTGTGSTEAFF.

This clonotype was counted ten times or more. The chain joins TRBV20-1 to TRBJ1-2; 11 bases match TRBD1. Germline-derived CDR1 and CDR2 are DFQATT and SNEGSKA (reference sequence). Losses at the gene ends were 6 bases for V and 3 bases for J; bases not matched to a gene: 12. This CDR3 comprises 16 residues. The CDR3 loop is CSADKPGTGGDYGYTF. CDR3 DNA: TGCAGTGCCGACAAGCCTGGGACAGGGGGTGACTATGGCTACACCTTC.

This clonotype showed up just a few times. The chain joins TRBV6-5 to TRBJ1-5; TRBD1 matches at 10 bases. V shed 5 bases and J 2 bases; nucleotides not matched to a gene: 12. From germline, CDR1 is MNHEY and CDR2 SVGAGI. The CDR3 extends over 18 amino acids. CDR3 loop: CASSPGTGARVGNQPQHF. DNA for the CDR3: TGTGCCAGCAGTCCCGGGACAGGGGCGCGAGTCGGCAATCAGCCCCAGCATTTT.

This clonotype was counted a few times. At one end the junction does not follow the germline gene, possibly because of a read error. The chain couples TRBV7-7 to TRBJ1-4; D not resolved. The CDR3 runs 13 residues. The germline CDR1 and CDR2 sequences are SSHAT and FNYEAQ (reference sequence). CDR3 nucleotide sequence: TGTGCTAGCAGCTTAGCTCAGAATGAAAAACTGTTTTTT. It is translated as CASSLAQNEKLFF. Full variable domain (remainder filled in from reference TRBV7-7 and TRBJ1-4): GAGVSQSPRYKVTKRGQDVTLRCDPISSHATLYWYQQALGQGPEFLTYFNYEAQPDKSGLPSDRFSAERPEGSISTLTIQRTEQRDSAMYRCASSLAQNEKLFFGSGTQLSVL.

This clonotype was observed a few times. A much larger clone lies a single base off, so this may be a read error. Here the CDR3 reads CAGSQGDGGGQETQYF. In DNA form, the CDR3 reads TGTGCCGGCAGCCAAGGTGATGGGGGAGGCCAAGAGACCCAGTACTTC. This chain uses TRBV3-1 with TRBJ2-5, with a possible D match to TRBD2 (6 bases). Germline V gene sequence: CDR1 LGHDT, CDR2 YNNKEL (reference sequence). The CDR3 covers 16 residues.

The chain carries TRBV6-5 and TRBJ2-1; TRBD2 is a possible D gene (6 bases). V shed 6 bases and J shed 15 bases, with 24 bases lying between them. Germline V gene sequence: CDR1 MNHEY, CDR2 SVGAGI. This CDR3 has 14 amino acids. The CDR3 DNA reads TGTGCCAGCAGAGAGGGACGGGGGTCCGGGACCCGGTTCTTC. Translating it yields CASREGRGSGTRFF.

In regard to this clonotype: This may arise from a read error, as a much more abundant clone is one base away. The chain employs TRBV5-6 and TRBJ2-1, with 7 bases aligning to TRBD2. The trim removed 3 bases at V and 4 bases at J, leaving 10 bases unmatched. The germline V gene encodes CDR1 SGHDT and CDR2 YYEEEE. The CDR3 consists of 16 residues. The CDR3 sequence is CASSSFGPAGYNEQFF. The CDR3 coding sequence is TGTGCCAGCAGCTCCTTCGGACCAGCGGGGTACAATGAGCAGTTCTTC.

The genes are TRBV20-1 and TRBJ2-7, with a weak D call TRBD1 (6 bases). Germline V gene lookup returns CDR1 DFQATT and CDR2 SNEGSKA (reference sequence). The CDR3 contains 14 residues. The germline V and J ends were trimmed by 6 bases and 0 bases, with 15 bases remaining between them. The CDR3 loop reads CSAPDSKSSYEQYF. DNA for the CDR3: TGCAGTGCCCCGGACAGCAAATCCTCCTACGAGCAGTACTTC.